This T cell receptor (beta chain) was captured in a study of T-cell reconstitution after alpha-beta-depleted transplantation in children. Study-wide points: Some patients owed their high day-60 TCRbeta diversity to surviving recipient T cells and thymic progenitors. Expanded graft clones numbering several hundred reportedly gave rise to alpha-beta T cells about two months after transplant. T-cell counts and diversity at one year post-transplant came mainly from newly produced T cells.

After removal of 0 bases from V and 1 base from J, the junction contained 0 bases not matched to a gene. Per germline, CDR1 SGHRS and CDR2 YFSETQ. The CDR3 runs to 16 residues. TCRbeta library preparation incorporated unique molecular identifiers. One entry per CDR3 protein, called by TCRdb with MiXCR from the PCR reads. The table has some 350,000 distinct CDR3 sequences, roughly 16% seen once. This clonotype was seen a single time. What it binds is unknown. The receptor's source is a male patient aged 2-9 years who had a stem cell transplant for acute lymphoblastic leukemia, so the T cells may come from the graft donor. The material sequenced was PBMCs, mostly from graft donor cells, taken 360 days after TCRalphabeta/CD19-depleted stem cell transplant. The chain is built from TRBV5-1 and TRBJ2-5, with 13 bases lining up with TRBD2. CDR3 bases: TGCGCCAGCAGCTTGGGACTAGCGGGAGGCCAAGAGACCCAGTACTTC. Its protein is CASSLGLAGGQETQYF.